This is a list of T cell receptor beta chains from one sample in a study of blood T cells in healthy people across ages. MiXCR, run by TCRdb on the 5' RACE reads, gives a single entry per CDR3 protein. The data show some 1,500,000 distinct CDR3 sequences, roughly two fifths seen once. The sequencing input was blood. These receptors came from a woman aged 18 to 35 in good health. CDR3s include the opening cysteine and the closing phenylalanine or tryptophan. A D gene is named only where the DNA matches it firmly. Not all rows give a size; the values are once, few, many and, for expanded clones, a class.

few,-,TRBJ1-2,TRBV5-6,CASSFREALAGYTF,TGTGCCAGCAGCTTTAGGGAGGCGTTGGCGGGCTACACCTTC
few,-,TRBJ1-2,TRBV9,CASSVRGTGMDYGYTF,TGTGCCAGCAGCGTCCGAGGAACAGGGATGGACTATGGCTACACCTTC
-,-,TRBJ1-2,TRBV12-3/TRBV12-4,CASSSHTRVVYGYTF,TGTGCCAGCAGTTCGCATACAAGGGTCGTCTATGGCTACACCTTC
-,TRBD2,TRBJ2-7,TRBV6-2/TRBV6-3,CASSKFGSGRVSYNEQYF,TGTGCCAGCAGTAAATTCGGGAGCGGGAGGGTCTCCTACAATGAGCAGTACTTC
-,-,TRBJ2-1,TRBV5-1,CASSWGLNEQFF,TGCGCCAGCAGCTGGGGACTCAATGAGCAGTTCTTC
few,TRBD2,TRBJ2-3,TRBV6-2/TRBV6-3,CASSYSLVAGADLTDTQYF,TGTGCCAGCAGTTACTCTTTGGTAGCGGGGGCGGACCTCACAGATACGCAGTATTTT
few,TRBD1,TRBJ1-5,TRBV12-3/TRBV12-4,CASSSGQGGWGYPNSNQPQHF,TGTGCCAGCAGTAGTGGACAGGGCGGATGGGGGTATCCCAATAGCAATCAGCCCCAGCATTTT
-,-,TRBJ2-7,TRBV29-1,CSVARLGSTYEQYF,TGCAGCGTTGCACGGCTAGGCAGCACCTACGAGCAGTACTTC
-,TRBD2,TRBJ2-7,TRBV20-1,CSARGEGLAGGPYEQYF,TGCAGTGCTAGAGGAGAGGGACTAGCGGGAGGCCCCTACGAGCAGTACTTC
-,-,TRBJ1-2,TRBV4-3,CASSHGLGAGVSYGYTF,TGCGCCAGCAGCCACGGACTCGGGGCAGGGGTTTCCTATGGCTACACCTTC
-,-,TRBJ1-5,TRBV4-1,CASSQVGQGRDQPQHF,TGCGCCAGCAGCCAAGTAGGGCAGGGGAGGGATCAGCCCCAGCATTTT